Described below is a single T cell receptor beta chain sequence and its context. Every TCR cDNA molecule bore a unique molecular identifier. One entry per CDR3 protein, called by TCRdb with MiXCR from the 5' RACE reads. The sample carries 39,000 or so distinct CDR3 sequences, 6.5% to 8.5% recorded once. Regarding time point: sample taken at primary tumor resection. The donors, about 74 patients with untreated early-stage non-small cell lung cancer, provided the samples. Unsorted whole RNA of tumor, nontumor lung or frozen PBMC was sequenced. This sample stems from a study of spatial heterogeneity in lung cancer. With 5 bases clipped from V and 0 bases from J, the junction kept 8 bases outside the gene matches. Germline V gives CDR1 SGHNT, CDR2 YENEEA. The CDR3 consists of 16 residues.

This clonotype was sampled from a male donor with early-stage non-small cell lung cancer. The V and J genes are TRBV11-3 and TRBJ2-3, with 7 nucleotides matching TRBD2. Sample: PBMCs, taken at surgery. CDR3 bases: TGTGCCAGCAGCGCCGAGGGGCGGGGGAGCACAGATACGCAGTATTTT. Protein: CASSAEGRGSTDTQYF.